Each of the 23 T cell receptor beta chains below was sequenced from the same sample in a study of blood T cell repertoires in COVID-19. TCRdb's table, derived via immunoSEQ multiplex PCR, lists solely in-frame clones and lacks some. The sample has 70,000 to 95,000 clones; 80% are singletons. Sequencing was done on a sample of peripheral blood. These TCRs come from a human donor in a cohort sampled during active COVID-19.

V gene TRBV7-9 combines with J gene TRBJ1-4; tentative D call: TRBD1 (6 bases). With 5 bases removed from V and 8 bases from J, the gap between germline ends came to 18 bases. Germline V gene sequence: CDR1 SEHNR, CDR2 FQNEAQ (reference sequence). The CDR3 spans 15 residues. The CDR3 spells CASSPFGGRGEKLFF. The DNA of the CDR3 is TGTGCCAGCAGCCCCTTCGGGGGGAGGGGGGAAAAACTGTTTTTT.

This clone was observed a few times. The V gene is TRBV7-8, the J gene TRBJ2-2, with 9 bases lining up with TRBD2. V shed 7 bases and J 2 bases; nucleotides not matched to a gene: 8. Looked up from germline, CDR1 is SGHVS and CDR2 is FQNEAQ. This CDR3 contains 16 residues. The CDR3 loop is CASTESGGLNTGELFF. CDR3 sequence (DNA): TGTGCCAGCACCGAAAGCGGGGGGCTCAACACCGGGGAGCTGTTTTTT.

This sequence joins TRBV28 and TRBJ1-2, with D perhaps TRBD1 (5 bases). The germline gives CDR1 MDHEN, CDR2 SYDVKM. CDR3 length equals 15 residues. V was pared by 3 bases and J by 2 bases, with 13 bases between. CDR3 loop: CASSLAGEQNYGYTF. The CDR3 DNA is TGTGCCAGCAGTTTGGCGGGGGAGCAAAACTATGGCTACACCTTC.

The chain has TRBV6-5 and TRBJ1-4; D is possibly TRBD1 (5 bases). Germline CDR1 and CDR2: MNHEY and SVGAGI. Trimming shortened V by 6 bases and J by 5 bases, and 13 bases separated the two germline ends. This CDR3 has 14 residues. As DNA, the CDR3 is TGTGCCAGCAGAGCTACCGGGGGGAATGAAAAACTGTTTTTT. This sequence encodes CASRATGGNEKLFF.

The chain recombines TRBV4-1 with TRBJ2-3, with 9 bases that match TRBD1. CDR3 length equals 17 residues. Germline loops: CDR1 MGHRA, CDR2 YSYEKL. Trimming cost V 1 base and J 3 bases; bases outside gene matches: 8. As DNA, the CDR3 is TGCGCCAGCAGCCAAGGGGGGGGACAGGGCCTGACAGATACGCAGTATTTT. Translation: CASSQGGGQGLTDTQYF.

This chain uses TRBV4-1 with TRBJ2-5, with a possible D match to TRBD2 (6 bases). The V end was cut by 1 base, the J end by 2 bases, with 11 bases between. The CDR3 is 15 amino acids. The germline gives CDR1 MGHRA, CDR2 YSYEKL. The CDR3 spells CASSQGEVRQETQYF. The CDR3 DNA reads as TGCGCCAGCAGCCAAGGGGAGGTGAGACAAGAGACCCAGTACTTC.

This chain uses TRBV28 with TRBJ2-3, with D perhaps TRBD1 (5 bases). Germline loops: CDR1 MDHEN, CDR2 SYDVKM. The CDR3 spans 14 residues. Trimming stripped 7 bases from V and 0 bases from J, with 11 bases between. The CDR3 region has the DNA TGTGCCAGCACTCCGGCAGGGAGCACAGATACGCAGTATTTT. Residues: CASTPAGSTDTQYF.

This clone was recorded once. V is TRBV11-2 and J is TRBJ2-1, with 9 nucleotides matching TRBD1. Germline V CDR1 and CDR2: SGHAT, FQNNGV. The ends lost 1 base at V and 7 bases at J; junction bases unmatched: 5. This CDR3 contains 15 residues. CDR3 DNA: TGTGCCAGCAGCTTAGTACAGGGGGCTATGAATGAGCAGTTCTTC. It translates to CASSLVQGAMNEQFF.

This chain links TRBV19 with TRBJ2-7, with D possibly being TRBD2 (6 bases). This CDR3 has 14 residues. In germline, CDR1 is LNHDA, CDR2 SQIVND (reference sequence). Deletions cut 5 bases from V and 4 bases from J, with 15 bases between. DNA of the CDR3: TGTGCCAGTAGTCTCATGCGGGGCAAATACGAGCAGTACTTC. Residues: CASSLMRGKYEQYF.

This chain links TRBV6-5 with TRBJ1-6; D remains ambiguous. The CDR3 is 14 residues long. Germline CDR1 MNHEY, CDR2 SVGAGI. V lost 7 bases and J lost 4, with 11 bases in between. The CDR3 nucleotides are TGTGCCAGCATGGGCGGAGGATATAATTCACCCCTCCACTTT. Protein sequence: CASMGGGYNSPLHF.

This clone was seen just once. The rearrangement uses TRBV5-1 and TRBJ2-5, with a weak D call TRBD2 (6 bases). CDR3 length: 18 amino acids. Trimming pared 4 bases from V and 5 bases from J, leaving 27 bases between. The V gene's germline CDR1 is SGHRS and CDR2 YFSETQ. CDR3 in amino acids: CASSPKTPGASTGETQYF. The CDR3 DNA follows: TGCGCCAGCAGCCCGAAAACACCGGGAGCTTCAACGGGGGAGACCCAGTACTTC.

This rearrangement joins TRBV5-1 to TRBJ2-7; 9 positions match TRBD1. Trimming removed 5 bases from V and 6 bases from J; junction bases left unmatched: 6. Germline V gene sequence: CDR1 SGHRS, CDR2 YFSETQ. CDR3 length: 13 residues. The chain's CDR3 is CASRAGTGSEQYF. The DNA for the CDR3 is TGCGCCAGCAGGGCCGGGACAGGGTCCGAGCAGTACTTC.

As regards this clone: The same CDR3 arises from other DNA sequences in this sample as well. For the CDR3, the DNA is TGTGCCAGCAGCCAAGGACTAGGAGAGACCCAGTACTTC. Translation gives CASSQGLGETQYF. The rearrangement uses TRBV3-1 (or the pseudogene TRBV3-2) and TRBJ2-5; D is perhaps TRBD2 (6 bases). Per the germline V gene, CDR1 is LGHDT and CDR2 is YNNKEL (reference sequence). The CDR3 contains 13 residues. The V end lost 1 base, the J end lost 4 bases, and 7 bases lay between the germline ends.

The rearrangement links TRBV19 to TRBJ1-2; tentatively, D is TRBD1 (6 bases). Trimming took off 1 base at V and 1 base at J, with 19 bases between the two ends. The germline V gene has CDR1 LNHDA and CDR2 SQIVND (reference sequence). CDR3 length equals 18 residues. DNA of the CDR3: TGTGCCAGTAGTATAGTTGTCGACAGGCAGCCCATTAACTATGGCTACACCTTC. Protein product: CASSIVVDRQPINYGYTF.

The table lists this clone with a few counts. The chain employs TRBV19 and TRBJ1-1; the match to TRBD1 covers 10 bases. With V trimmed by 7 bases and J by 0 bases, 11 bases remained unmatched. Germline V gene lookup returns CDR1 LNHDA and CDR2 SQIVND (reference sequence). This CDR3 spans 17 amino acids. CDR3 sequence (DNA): TGTGCCAGTAACCAACCCTGGGACAGGGGTATGAACACTGAAGCTTTCTTT. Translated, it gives CASNQPWDRGMNTEAFF.

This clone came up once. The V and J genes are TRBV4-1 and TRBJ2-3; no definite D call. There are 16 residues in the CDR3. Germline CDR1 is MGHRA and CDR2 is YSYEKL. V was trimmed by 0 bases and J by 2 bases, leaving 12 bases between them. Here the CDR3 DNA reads TGCGCCAGCAGCCAAGATCCTGCTAGGATCACAGATACGCAGTATTTT. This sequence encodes CASSQDPARITDTQYF.

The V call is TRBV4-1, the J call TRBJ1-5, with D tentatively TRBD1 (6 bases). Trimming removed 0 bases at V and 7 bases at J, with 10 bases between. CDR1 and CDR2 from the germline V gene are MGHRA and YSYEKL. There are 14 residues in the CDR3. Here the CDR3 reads CASSQEQGRQPQHF. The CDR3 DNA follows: TGCGCCAGCAGCCAAGAACAGGGTCGACAGCCCCAGCATTTT.

The CDR3 is CASSMSSMHNEQFF. For the CDR3, the DNA is TGTGCCAGTAGTATGAGTAGTATGCACAATGAGCAGTTCTTC. V usage is TRBV19 and J usage is TRBJ2-1; D is uncertain. Germline-derived CDR1 and CDR2 are LNHDA and SQIVND (reference sequence). The CDR3 loop spans 14 amino acids. The V end was cut by 3 bases, the J end by 5 bases, with 11 bases between.

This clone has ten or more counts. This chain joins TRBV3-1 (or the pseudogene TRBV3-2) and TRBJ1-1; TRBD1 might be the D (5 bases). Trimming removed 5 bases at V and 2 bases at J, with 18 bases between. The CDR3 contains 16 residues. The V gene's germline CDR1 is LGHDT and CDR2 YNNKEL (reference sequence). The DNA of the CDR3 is TGTGCCAGCAGCAATAATCCCTCCGGGACTAACACTGAAGCTTTCTTT. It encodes CASSNNPSGTNTEAFF.

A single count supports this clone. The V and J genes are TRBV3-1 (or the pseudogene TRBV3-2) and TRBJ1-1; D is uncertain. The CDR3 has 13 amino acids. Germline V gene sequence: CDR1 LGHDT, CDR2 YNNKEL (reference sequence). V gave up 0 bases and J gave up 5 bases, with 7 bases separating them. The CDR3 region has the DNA TGTGCCAGCAGCCAAGAAGCGGCGACTGAAGCTTTCTTT. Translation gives CASSQEAATEAFF.

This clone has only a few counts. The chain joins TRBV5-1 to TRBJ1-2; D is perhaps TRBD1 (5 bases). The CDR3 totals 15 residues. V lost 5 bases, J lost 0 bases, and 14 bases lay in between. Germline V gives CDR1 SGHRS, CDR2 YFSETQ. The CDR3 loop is CASRLDSASNYGYTF. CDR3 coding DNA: TGCGCCAGCAGATTAGACAGCGCTTCTAACTATGGCTACACCTTC.

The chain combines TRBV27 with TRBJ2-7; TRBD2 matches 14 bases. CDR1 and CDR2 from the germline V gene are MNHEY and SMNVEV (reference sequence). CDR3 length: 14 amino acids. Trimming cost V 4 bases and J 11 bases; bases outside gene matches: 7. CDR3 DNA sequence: TGTGCCAGCAGTTCTGGACTAGCGGGGGGCCCGAAGTACTTC. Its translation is CASSSGLAGGPKYF.

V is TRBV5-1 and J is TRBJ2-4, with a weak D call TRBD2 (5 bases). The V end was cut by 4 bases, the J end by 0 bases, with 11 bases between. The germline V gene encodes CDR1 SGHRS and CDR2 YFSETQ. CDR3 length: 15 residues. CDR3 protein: CASSAGGPAKNIQYF. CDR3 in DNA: TGCGCCAGCAGCGCGGGCGGTCCAGCCAAAAACATTCAGTACTTC. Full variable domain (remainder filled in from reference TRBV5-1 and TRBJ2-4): KAGVTQTPRYLIKTRGQQVTLSCSPISGHRSVSWYQQTPGQGLQFLFEYFSETQRNKGNFPGRFSGRQFSNSRSEMNVSTLELGDSALYLCASSAGGPAKNIQYFGAGTRLSVL.